This TCR beta chain was recovered during a study of shared clonotypes between healthy human individuals. The study's findings and limits: Across subsets, estimated richness was generally greater for naive than for memory populations.

Trimming pared 7 bases from V and 1 base from J, leaving 14 bases between. There are 15 residues in the CDR3. The germline V gene has CDR1 LNHDA and CDR2 SQIVND (reference sequence). Only one count was recorded for this clone. Its antigen is not identified. TCRdb keeps only in-frame clones here, not all; method: immunoSEQ multiplex PCR. The sample yields roughly 1.4 million clones, approximately 98.5% seen once. The sequenced sample consisted of naive CD4+ T cells sorted from blood. The subset here: CD45RA+ positively selected. The V call is TRBV19, the J call TRBJ1-5; tentatively, D is TRBD1 (6 bases). The TCR originated in a man aged 30 to 39 in good health. CDR3 sequence: CASTLGTFSNQPQHF. The CDR3 bases are TGTGCCAGTACCCTAGGGACATTCAGCAATCAGCCCCAGCATTTT.